The next 20 T cell receptor beta chains were all read from a single sample in a study of CD8 T cells in ankylosing spondylitis. Study findings and constraints: There was a TCR beta motif, made of several highly homologous variants, that appeared characteristic of ankylosing spondylitis blood.

TCRdb recomputed calls from the 5' RACE reads with MiXCR, one row per CDR3 protein. The data show about 540,000 distinct CDR3 sequences, 12% seen once. Their recognized antigens are unknown. Material: blood, either unsorted or a sorted T cell fraction (not recorded which). All receptors derive from a male donor with ankylosing spondylitis.

The chain combines TRBV29-1 with TRBJ2-3; 7 bases fit TRBD2. CDR1 is SQVTM and CDR2 is ANQGSEA in the germline V gene. The CDR3 covers 13 residues. V was pared by 6 bases and J by 6 bases, with 9 bases of the junction left unmatched. The CDR3 region has the DNA TGCAGCGTAGAGGGCGGGAGAGGTGATACGCAGTATTTT. Amino acid sequence: CSVEGGRGDTQYF.

This clonotype was found a few times. The gene calls are TRBV10-3 and TRBJ2-2, with D possibly being TRBD1 or TRBD2 (6 bases each). V shed 3 bases and J shed 1 base, with 15 bases lying between them. Germline V gene lookup returns CDR1 ENHRY and CDR2 SYGVKD. The CDR3 contains 17 residues. As DNA, the CDR3 is TGTGCCATCAGTGAAGGTGGAGGGGGGCGGAACACCGGGGAGCTGTTTTTT. It yields the protein CAISEGGGGRNTGELFF.

CDR3 loop: CSAPPGTPRHYEQYV. Here the CDR3 DNA reads TGCAGTGCCCCGCCGGGGACGCCTCGACACTACGAGCAGTACGTC. The chain uses TRBV20-1 and TRBJ2-7; D is possibly TRBD1 or TRBD2 (5 bases each). The CDR3 has 15 amino acids. With 6 bases removed from V and 3 bases from J, the gap between germline ends came to 21 bases. Germline V CDR1 and CDR2: DFQATT, SNEGSKA (reference sequence).

Here the CDR3 DNA reads TGTGCCAGCAGTATCGGCCCGGGACAGGGAACCTACGAGCAGTACGTC. It encodes CASSIGPGQGTYEQYV. The rearrangement uses TRBV6-2 or TRBV6-3 and TRBJ2-7, with 9 bases aligning to TRBD1. CDR1 is MNHEY, CDR2 SVGEGT, per germline. J lost 2 bases, V lost 5 bases, and 10 bases had no gene match. The CDR3 extends over 16 amino acids.

This clonotype was observed many times. The chain employs TRBV4-1 and TRBJ2-1; perhaps TRBD2 as D (6 bases). The CDR3 is made up of 16 amino acids. CDR1 and CDR2 (germline): MGHRA, YSYEKL. Deletions cut 0 bases from V and 4 bases from J, with 13 bases between. CDR3 sequence: CASSQDDGSLYNEQFF. The CDR3 DNA reads TGCGCCAGCAGCCAAGATGACGGGAGTCTATACAATGAGCAGTTCTTC.

This rearrangement joins TRBV11-2 to TRBJ2-1; TRBD2 might be the D (5 bases). Deletions cut 7 bases from V and 0 bases from J, with 19 bases between. Per germline, CDR1 SGHAT and CDR2 FQNNGV. The CDR3 covers 17 residues. The DNA of the CDR3 is TGTGCCAGCACCACCGAGGGTTACACGACCTCCTACAATGAGCAGTTCTTC. Translation: CASTTEGYTTSYNEQFF.

V is TRBV20-1 and J is TRBJ1-1, with D maybe TRBD1 (5 bases). This CDR3 has 16 amino acids. Germline values: CDR1 DFQATT, CDR2 SNEGSKA (reference sequence). The V gene lost 1 base and the J gene lost 1 base, with 16 bases spanning the gap. CDR3 region: CSARGGFTGPNTEAFF. The CDR3 bases are TGCAGTGCTAGAGGGGGATTTACAGGACCGAACACTGAAGCTTTCTTT.

V gene TRBV7-8 combines with J gene TRBJ1-1; no reliable D call. The germline gives CDR1 SGHVS, CDR2 FQNEAQ. The CDR3 is made up of 13 amino acids. Deletions cut 5 bases from V and 2 bases from J, with 9 bases between. The CDR3 DNA sequence: TGTGCCAGCAGCACCCGTCGCAACACTGAAGCTTTCTTT. It is translated as CASSTRRNTEAFF.

The rearrangement joins TRBV20-1 to TRBJ2-7; 7 bases line up with TRBD2. J gave up 1 base and V 6 bases, and 12 bases lay outside the gene matches. Germline V gene sequence: CDR1 DFQATT, CDR2 SNEGSKA (reference sequence). This CDR3 comprises 15 residues. The CDR3 bases are TGCAGTGCCCCCCCGGGGCGGGAGAAATCCTACGAGCAGTACTTC. Its translation is CSAPPGREKSYEQYF.

This clonotype was recorded many times. The chain employs TRBV5-1 and TRBJ2-1, with 7 bases fitting TRBD1. Germline V gene lookup returns CDR1 SGHRS and CDR2 YFSETQ. Trimming removed 1 base from V and 6 bases from J; junction bases left unmatched: 4. The CDR3 is 14 amino acids. In DNA, the CDR3 is TGCGCCAGCAGCTTGAAAGACAGGGTCAATGAGCAGTTCTTC. This gives the protein CASSLKDRVNEQFF. The variable domain in full, completed from reference TRBV5-1 and TRBJ2-1, reads KAGVTQTPRYLIKTRGQQVTLSCSPISGHRSVSWYQQTPGQGLQFLFEYFSETQRNKGNFPGRFSGRQFSNSRSEMNVSTLELGDSALYLCASSLKDRVNEQFFGPGTRLTVL.

Concerning this clonotype: The final CDR3 position lacks the conserved phenylalanine or tryptophan, pointing to a likely read error. The chain joins TRBV5-1 to TRBJ2-1; D is uncertain. The V end was cut by 6 bases, the J end by 7 bases, with 8 bases between. The CDR3 is 11 amino acids. CDR1 is SGHRS, CDR2 YFSETQ, per germline. CDR3 bases: TGCGCCAGCAAAGATGTAAATGAGCAGTTCTGC. It codes for CASKDVNEQFC.

The gene calls are TRBV20-1 and TRBJ1-5; 7 bases are shared with TRBD1. The germline V gene encodes CDR1 DFQATT and CDR2 SNEGSKA (reference sequence). J was trimmed by 3 bases and V by 6 bases; bases with no gene match: 5. CDR3 size: 13 residues. The CDR3 protein is CSATGVNNQPQHF. The CDR3, as DNA: TGCAGTGCAACAGGGGTGAACAATCAGCCCCAGCATTTT.

There are a few counts of this clonotype. CDR3 DNA sequence: TGTGCCAGCAGCTCGAGGACATCTTTGGAGACCCAGTACTTC. Protein: CASSSRTSLETQYF. The chain has TRBV7-9 and TRBJ2-5, with D possibly TRBD1 on 5 matching bases. The germline gives CDR1 SEHNR, CDR2 FQNEAQ (reference sequence). V shed 4 bases and J shed 5 bases, with 14 bases lying between them. The CDR3 runs to 14 residues.

A few counts support this clonotype. The chain is built from TRBV24-1 and TRBJ2-3, with 7 bases that match TRBD1. CDR1 KGHDR and CDR2 SFDVKD come from the germline V gene. CDR3 length: 15 residues. J lost 2 bases, V lost 4 bases, and 5 bases had no gene match. Here the CDR3 reads CATSDADRDTDTQYF. DNA of the CDR3: TGTGCCACCAGTGACGCCGACAGGGACACAGATACGCAGTATTTT.

The CDR3 DNA reads as TGTGCCAGCAGCCAAGAAGTAGGGACACCGAACACTGAAGCTTTCTTT. It encodes CASSQEVGTPNTEAFF. The rearrangement links TRBV3-1 to TRBJ1-1, with D tentatively TRBD1 (6 bases). The V gene's germline CDR1 is LGHDT and CDR2 YNNKEL (reference sequence). With 0 bases removed from V and 1 base from J, the gap between germline ends came to 12 bases. CDR3 length equals 16 residues.

This clonotype has more than one count but fewer than ten. V is TRBV12-3 or TRBV12-4 and J is TRBJ2-5; 12 bases fit TRBD2. Unmatched junction bases numbered 6, after V lost 0 bases and J lost 4 bases. The CDR3 has 17 residues. The CDR3 reads CASSLARTSGEGETQYF. CDR3 sequence (DNA): TGTGCCAGCAGTTTAGCCCGGACTAGCGGGGAGGGAGAGACCCAGTACTTC.

This clonotype was picked up a small number of times. CDR3 in amino acids: CASSTRQFMNTEAFF. In DNA, the CDR3 is TGTGCCAGCAGTACCCGACAGTTCATGAACACTGAAGCTTTCTTT. The chain employs TRBV27 and TRBJ1-1; D possibly corresponds to TRBD1 (5 bases). The CDR3 consists of 15 residues. Per germline, CDR1 MNHEY and CDR2 SMNVEV (reference sequence). With 5 bases removed from V and 0 bases from J, the gap between germline ends came to 13 bases.

This chain links TRBV2 with TRBJ1-1, with D maybe TRBD1 (6 bases). CDR3 length equals 15 residues. The V and J ends lost 5 bases and 1 base respectively, with 14 bases between them. Germline CDR1 reads SNHLY; CDR2 reads FYNNEI. The CDR3 nucleotides read TGTGCCAGCAGTCAACAAGGACAGCAGAACACTGAAGCTTTCTTT. Translated: CASSQQGQQNTEAFF.

V usage is TRBV12-3 or TRBV12-4 and J usage is TRBJ2-1; 8 nucleotides align to TRBD2. The CDR3 runs 15 residues. With V trimmed by 6 bases and J by 3 bases, 7 bases remained unmatched. The CDR3 loop reads CASSWGLGIYNEQFF. Written as DNA, the CDR3 is TGTGCCAGCAGCTGGGGACTAGGAATCTACAATGAGCAGTTCTTC.

This clonotype was seen a handful of times. The chain employs TRBV7-9 and TRBJ2-2, with TRBD1 matching over 9 bases. J gave up 2 bases and V 9 bases, and 4 bases lay outside the gene matches. This CDR3 spans 14 amino acids. CDR1 SEHNR and CDR2 FQNEAQ come from the germline V gene (reference sequence). The CDR3 region is CARQGASNTGELFF. The CDR3 coding sequence is TGTGCCAGACAGGGGGCTTCCAACACCGGGGAGCTGTTTTTT.